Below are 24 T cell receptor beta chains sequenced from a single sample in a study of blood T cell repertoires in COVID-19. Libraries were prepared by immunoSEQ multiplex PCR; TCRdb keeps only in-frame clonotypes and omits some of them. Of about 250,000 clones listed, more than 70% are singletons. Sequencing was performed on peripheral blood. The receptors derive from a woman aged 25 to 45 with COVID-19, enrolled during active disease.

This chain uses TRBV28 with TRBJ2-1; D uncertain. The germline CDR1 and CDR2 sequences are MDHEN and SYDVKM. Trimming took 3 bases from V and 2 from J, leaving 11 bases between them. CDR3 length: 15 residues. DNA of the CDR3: TGTGCCAGCAGTTTCCGACAAGCTACCTACAATGAGCAGTTCTTC. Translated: CASSFRQATYNEQFF.

The CDR3 DNA is TGCGCCAGCAGCCACGTAGCGGGAGGGCCCTACGAGCAGTACGTC. Its translation is CASSHVAGGPYEQYV. The chain carries TRBV4-1 and TRBJ2-7, with 11 bases identical to TRBD2. Germline V gene data show CDR1 as MGHRA and CDR2 as YSYEKL. This CDR3 is built from 15 residues. The junction had 3 bases not matched to a gene; V was cut back by 3 bases and J by 2 bases.

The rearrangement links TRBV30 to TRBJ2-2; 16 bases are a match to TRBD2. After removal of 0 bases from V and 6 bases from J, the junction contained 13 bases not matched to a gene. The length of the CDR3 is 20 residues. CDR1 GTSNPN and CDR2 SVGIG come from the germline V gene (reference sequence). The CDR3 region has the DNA TGTGCCTGGAGTGTACGTCTGGGACTAGCGGGAGGGTCGGTTCCCGGGGAGCTGTTTTTT. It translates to CAWSVRLGLAGGSVPGELFF.

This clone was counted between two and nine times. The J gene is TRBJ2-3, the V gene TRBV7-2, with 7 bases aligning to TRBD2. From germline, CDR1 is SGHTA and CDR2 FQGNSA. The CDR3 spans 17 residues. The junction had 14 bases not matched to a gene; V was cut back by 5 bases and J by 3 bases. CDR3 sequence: CASSPQRSSGPTDTQYF. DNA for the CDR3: TGTGCCAGCAGCCCCCAAAGGTCTAGCGGACCGACAGATACGCAGTATTTT.

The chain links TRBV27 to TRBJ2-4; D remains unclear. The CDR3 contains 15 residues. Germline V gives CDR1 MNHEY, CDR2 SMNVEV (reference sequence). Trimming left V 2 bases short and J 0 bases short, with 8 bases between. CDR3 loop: CASSLGTSAKNIQYF. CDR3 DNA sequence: TGTGCCAGCAGTTTAGGTACTTCAGCCAAAAACATTCAGTACTTC.

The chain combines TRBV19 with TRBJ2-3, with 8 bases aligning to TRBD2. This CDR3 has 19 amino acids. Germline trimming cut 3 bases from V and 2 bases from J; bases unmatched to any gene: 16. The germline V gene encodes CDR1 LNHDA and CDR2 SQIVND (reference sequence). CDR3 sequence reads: CASSIAAFQRGGTTDTQYF. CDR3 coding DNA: TGTGCCAGTAGTATCGCCGCCTTCCAACGGGGGGGCACCACAGATACGCAGTATTTT.

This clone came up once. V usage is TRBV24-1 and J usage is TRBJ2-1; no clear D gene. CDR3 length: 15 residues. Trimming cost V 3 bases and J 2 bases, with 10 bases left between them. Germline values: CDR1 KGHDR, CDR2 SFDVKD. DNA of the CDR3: TGTGCCACCAGTGATGGGCTGCGCGCCTACAATGAGCAGTTCTTC. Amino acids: CATSDGLRAYNEQFF.

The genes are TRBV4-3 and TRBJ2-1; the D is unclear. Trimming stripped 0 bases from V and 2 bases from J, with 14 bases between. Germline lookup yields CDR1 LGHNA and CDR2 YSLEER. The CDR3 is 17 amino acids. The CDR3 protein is CASSQDPSQVPYNEQFF. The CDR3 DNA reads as TGCGCCAGCAGCCAAGACCCAAGCCAGGTTCCCTACAATGAGCAGTTCTTC.

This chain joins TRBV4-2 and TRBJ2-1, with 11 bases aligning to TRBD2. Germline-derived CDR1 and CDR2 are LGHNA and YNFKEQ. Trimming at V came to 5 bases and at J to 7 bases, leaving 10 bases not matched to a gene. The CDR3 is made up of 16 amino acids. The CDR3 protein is CASSEGPSGGLNEQFF. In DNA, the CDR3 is TGTGCCAGCAGCGAGGGGCCTAGCGGGGGGCTGAATGAGCAGTTCTTC.

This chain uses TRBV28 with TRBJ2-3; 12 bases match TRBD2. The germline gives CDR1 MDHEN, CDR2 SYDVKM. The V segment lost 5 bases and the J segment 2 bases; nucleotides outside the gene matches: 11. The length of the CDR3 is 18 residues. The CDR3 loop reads CASSPLAGGKTLTDTQYF. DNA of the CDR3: TGTGCCAGCAGTCCACTAGCGGGGGGTAAAACCCTCACAGATACGCAGTATTTT.

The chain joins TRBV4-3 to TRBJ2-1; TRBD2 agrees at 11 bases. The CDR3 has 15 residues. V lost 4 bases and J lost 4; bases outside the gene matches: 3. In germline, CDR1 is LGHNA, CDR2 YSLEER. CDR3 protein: CASSPGTSGYNEQFF. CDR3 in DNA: TGCGCCAGCAGCCCAGGGACTAGCGGATACAATGAGCAGTTCTTC.

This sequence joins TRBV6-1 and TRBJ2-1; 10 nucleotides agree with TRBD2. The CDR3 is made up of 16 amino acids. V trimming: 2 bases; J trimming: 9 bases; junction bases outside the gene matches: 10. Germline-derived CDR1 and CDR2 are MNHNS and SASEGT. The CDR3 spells CASSEISSGGQGEQFF. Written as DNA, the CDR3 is TGTGCCAGCAGTGAAATTTCTAGCGGGGGTCAGGGTGAGCAGTTCTTC.

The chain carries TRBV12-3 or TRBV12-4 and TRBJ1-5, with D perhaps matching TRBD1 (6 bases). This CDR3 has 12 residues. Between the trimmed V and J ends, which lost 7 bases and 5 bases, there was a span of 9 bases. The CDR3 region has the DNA TGTGCCAGCACCGAGGGGGATCAGCCCCAGCATTTT. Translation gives CASTEGDQPQHF.

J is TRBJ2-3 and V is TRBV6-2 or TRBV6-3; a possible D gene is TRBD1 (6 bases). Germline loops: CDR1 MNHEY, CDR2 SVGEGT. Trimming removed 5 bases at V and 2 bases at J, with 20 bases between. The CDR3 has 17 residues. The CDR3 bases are TGTGCCAGCAGTACCGCCTTCGACAGGATACACACAGATACGCAGTATTTT. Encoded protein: CASSTAFDRIHTDTQYF.

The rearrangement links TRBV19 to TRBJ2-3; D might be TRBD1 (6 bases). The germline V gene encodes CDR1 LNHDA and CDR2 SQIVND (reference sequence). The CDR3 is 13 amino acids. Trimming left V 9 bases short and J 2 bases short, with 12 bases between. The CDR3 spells CASQGGATDTQYF. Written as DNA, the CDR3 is TGTGCCAGCCAAGGGGGTGCCACAGATACGCAGTATTTT.

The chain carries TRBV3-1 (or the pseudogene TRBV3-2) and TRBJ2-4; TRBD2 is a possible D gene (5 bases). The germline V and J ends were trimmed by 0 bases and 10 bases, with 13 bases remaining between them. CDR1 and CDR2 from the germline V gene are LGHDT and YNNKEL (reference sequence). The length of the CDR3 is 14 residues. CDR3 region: CASSQDLRARIQYF. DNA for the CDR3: TGTGCCAGCAGCCAAGATTTGAGGGCCCGAATTCAGTACTTC.

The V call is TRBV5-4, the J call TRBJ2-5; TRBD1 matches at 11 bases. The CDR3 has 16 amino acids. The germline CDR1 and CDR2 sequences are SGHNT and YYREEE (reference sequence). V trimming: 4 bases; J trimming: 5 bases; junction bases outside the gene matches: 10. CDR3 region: CASSTRTGGGVETQYF. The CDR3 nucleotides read TGTGCCAGCAGCACTCGGACAGGGGGCGGCGTGGAGACCCAGTACTTC.

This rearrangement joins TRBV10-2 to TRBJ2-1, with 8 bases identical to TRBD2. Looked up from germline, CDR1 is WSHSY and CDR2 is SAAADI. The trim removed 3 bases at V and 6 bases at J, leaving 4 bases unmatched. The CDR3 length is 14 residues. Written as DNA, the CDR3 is TGCGCCAGCAGTGACCCCGGGGGGGGCAATGAGCAGTTCTTC. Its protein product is CASSDPGGGNEQFF.

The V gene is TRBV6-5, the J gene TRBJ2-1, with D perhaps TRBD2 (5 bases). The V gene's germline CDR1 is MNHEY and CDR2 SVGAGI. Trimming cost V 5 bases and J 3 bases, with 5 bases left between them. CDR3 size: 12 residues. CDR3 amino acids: CASSRDYNEQFF. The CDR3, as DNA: TGTGCCAGCAGTCGGGACTACAATGAGCAGTTCTTC.

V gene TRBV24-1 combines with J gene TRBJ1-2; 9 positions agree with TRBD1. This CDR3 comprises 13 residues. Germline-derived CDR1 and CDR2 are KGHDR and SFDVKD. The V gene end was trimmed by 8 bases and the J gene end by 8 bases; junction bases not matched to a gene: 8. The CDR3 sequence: CATKAGTGSGYTF. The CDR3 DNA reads TGTGCCACCAAAGCGGGGACAGGGAGCGGCTACACCTTC.

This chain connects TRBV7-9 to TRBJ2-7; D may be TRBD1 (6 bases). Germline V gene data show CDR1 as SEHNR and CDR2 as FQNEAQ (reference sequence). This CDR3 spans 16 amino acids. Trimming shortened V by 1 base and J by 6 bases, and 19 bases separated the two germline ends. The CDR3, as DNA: TGTGCCAGCAGCTTAGACCGGGGACAAGTCCTTCTCGAGCAGTACGTC. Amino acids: CASSLDRGQVLLEQYV.

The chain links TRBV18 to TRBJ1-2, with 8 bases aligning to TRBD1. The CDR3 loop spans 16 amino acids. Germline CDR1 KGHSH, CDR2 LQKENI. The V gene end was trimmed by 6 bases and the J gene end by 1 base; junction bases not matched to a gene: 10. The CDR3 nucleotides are TGTGCCAGCTCCCCCCAAGGCAGGGGGCTTAACTATGGCTACACCTTC. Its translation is CASSPQGRGLNYGYTF.

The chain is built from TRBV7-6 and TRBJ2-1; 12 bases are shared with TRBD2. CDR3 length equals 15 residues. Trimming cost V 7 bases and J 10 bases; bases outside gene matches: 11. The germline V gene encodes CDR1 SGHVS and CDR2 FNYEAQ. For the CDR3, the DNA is TGTGCCAGCACCGACATTCTAGCGGGAGGGGGGGAGCAGTTCTTC. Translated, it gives CASTDILAGGGEQFF.

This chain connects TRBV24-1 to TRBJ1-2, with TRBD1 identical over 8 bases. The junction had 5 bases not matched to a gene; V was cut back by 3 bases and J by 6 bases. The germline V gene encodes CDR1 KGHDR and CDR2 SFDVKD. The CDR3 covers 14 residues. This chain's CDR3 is CATSDEDRADGYTF. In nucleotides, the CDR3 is TGTGCCACCAGTGATGAGGACAGGGCGGATGGCTACACCTTC.